The subject of this entry is one T cell receptor (beta chain). Its antigen remains unidentified. Assay: immunoSEQ multiplex PCR; the TCRdb copy retains only in-frame clones and omits some. The sample holds tens of thousands of clones, roughly 80% seen once. Blood samples were obtained at baseline, cycle 4 day 1, and cycle 7 day 1. This sample is part of a study of OX40 agonist ivuxolimab in advanced cancers. The wider study: The mean age was approximately 56 years, ranging from about 20 to 90, with under 90% of participants male. Prior anti-PD-1, anti-PD-L1 or anti-CTLA-4 therapy was allowed; about 39% had some. General study points: Expanded clones belonging to CD8+ T cells outnumbered, on average, those of CD4+.

The TCR was taken from an adult with an advanced solid tumor such as melanoma, head and neck, liver or kidney cancer. This specimen consisted of CD4+ or CD8+ T cells sorted from blood, obtained in a trial of the OX40 agonist ivuxolimab.

The CDR3: CASSRQHTNYGYTF. The CDR3 region has the DNA TGTGCCAGCAGCCGACAGCATACTAACTATGGCTACACCTTC. The rearrangement links TRBV13 to TRBJ1-2; D is possibly TRBD1 (5 bases). Germline V lookup: CDR1 PRHDT, CDR2 FYEKMQ (reference sequence). With 5 bases removed from V and 0 bases from J, the gap between germline ends came to 10 bases. This CDR3 is built from 14 residues.